These T cell receptor beta chains were read from a single sample in a study of T cell responses to AZD1222 COVID-19 vaccine. The method was immunoSEQ multiplex PCR; TCRdb's version includes in-frame clones alone and lacks a portion of them. The data show 100,000 to 120,000 clones, roughly 92% seen once. Sequences were derived from peripheral blood, sampled on day 0 of AZD1222 vaccination. These receptors were collected from an adult in good health. Both conserved end residues are part of each CDR3. Each record gives: D gene, V gene, clone size, J gene, CDR3 protein, CDR3 DNA. A D gene is named only where the DNA matches it firmly. The size entry is marked missing in some rows and otherwise reads once, few, many or a size class.

D gene: TRBD1; V gene: TRBV30; clone size: -; J gene: TRBJ1-1; CDR3 protein: CAWSAGTAAFF; CDR3 DNA: TGTGCCTGGAGCGCCGGGACAGCCGCTTTCTTT
D gene: -; V gene: TRBV27; clone size: -; J gene: TRBJ2-2; CDR3 protein: CASRGDSYTGELFF; CDR3 DNA: TGTGCCAGCAGGGGGGACTCCTACACCGGGGAGCTGTTTTTT
D gene: TRBD1; V gene: TRBV11-3; clone size: -; J gene: TRBJ2-1; CDR3 protein: CASSLAPGGTEQFF; CDR3 DNA: TGTGCCAGCAGCTTAGCCCCAGGGGGCACTGAGCAGTTCTTC
D gene: -; V gene: TRBV5-6; clone size: -; J gene: TRBJ1-5; CDR3 protein: CASSLARGQPQHF; CDR3 DNA: TGTGCCAGCAGCTTGGCCAGGGGACAGCCCCAGCATTTT
D gene: -; V gene: TRBV2; clone size: -; J gene: TRBJ2-7; CDR3 protein: CASQTAAGEQYF; CDR3 DNA: TGTGCCAGCCAGACAGCTGCGGGCGAGCAGTACTTC
D gene: -; V gene: TRBV19; clone size: -; J gene: TRBJ1-6; CDR3 protein: CASRDGIRTNSPLHF; CDR3 DNA: TGTGCCAGTAGGGACGGGATAAGGACTAATTCACCCCTCCACTTT
D gene: -; V gene: TRBV11-3; clone size: few; J gene: TRBJ1-2; CDR3 protein: CASSLEGGDYGYTF; CDR3 DNA: TGTGCCAGCAGCTTAGAGGGGGGCGACTATGGCTACACCTTC
D gene: TRBD1; V gene: TRBV29-1; clone size: -; J gene: TRBJ1-1; CDR3 protein: CSVYQGDRRNTEAFF; CDR3 DNA: TGCAGCGTCTATCAGGGGGACAGGAGGAACACTGAAGCTTTCTTT
D gene: -; V gene: TRBV28; clone size: -; J gene: TRBJ2-7; CDR3 protein: CASTRFYEQYF; CDR3 DNA: TGTGCCAGCACAAGGTTCTACGAGCAGTACTTC
D gene: -; V gene: TRBV6-5; clone size: -; J gene: TRBJ1-2; CDR3 protein: CASTPGGQAGYTF; CDR3 DNA: TGTGCCAGCACCCCGGGGGGGCAGGCTGGCTACACCTTC
D gene: -; V gene: TRBV19; clone size: -; J gene: TRBJ2-1; CDR3 protein: CASRHRAGHEQFF; CDR3 DNA: TGTGCCAGTAGGCACAGGGCGGGTCACGAGCAGTTCTTC
D gene: -; V gene: TRBV7-6; clone size: -; J gene: TRBJ2-5; CDR3 protein: CASSPKGNYLYQETQYF; CDR3 DNA: TGTGCCAGCAGCCCAAAGGGCAACTACTTGTACCAAGAGACCCAGTACTTC
D gene: TRBD1; V gene: TRBV19; clone size: -; J gene: TRBJ1-1; CDR3 protein: CASSLGQGRTEAFF; CDR3 DNA: TGTGCCAGTAGTCTGGGACAGGGGAGGACTGAAGCTTTCTTT
D gene: TRBD2; V gene: TRBV5-1; clone size: -; J gene: TRBJ2-3; CDR3 protein: CASSWDYTDTQYF; CDR3 DNA: TGCGCCAGCAGCTGGGACTATACAGATACGCAGTATTTT
D gene: TRBD1; V gene: TRBV6-5; clone size: -; J gene: TRBJ1-4; CDR3 protein: CASSSGQAGEKLFF; CDR3 DNA: TGTGCCAGCAGTTCGGGACAGGCGGGGGAAAAACTGTTTTTT